One sample yielded the 8 T cell receptor beta chains listed below, sequenced in a study of CD8 T cells in ankylosing spondylitis. Findings of the study overall: Several highly homologous variants made up a TCR beta motif, and this motif appeared characteristic of ankylosing spondylitis blood.

Their cognate antigens are unknown. In TCRdb, the 5' RACE reads were re-called with MiXCR into one record per CDR3 protein. The data contain under 550,000 distinct CDR3 sequences, roughly 25% of them singletons. The sequencing input was blood, either unsorted or a sorted T cell fraction (not recorded which). These receptors were taken from a male donor with ankylosing spondylitis.

In its sample, this clonotype was seen a few times. The gene calls are TRBV7-6 and TRBJ1-4, with no clear D. The ends were cut back, 3 bases at V and 0 bases at J, with 20 bases in the middle. Germline V gives CDR1 SGHVS, CDR2 FNYEAQ. The CDR3 spans 19 residues. CDR3 nucleotide sequence: TGTGCCAGCAGCTTCCCCTCATCACCCTCAGATTCAACTAATGAAAAACTGTTTTTT. This codes for CASSFPSSPSDSTNEKLFF. The complete variable domain, with remaining parts taken from reference TRBV7-6 and TRBJ1-4, reads GAGVSQSPRYKVTKRGQDVALRCDPISGHVSLYWYRQALGQGPEFLTYFNYEAQQDKSGLPNDRFSAERPEGSISTLTIQRTEQRDSAMYRCASSFPSSPSDSTNEKLFFGSGTQLSVL.

This clonotype showed up just a few times. This sequence joins TRBV5-1 and TRBJ2-3, with D perhaps TRBD1 or TRBD2 (5 bases each). Germline V lookup: CDR1 SGHRS, CDR2 YFSETQ. The ends were cut back, 4 bases at V and 1 base at J, with 16 bases in the middle. This CDR3 is built from 16 residues. The CDR3 region is CASSPNVGGGTDTQYF. Written as DNA, the CDR3 is TGCGCCAGCAGCCCGAACGTTGGGGGAGGCACAGATACGCAGTATTTT.

This clonotype was observed a handful of times. The V and J genes are TRBV25-1 and TRBJ1-5; TRBD1 might be the D (5 bases). Germline CDR1 MGHDK, CDR2 SYGVNS. V lost 0 bases, J lost 7 bases, and 10 bases lay in between. This CDR3 is built from 14 residues. CDR3 bases: TGTGCCAGCAGTGAATATAAACGGGACCAGCCCCAGCATTTT. Translation: CASSEYKRDQPQHF.

V and J are TRBV2 and TRBJ1-4, with 9 bases identical to TRBD1. Germline values: CDR1 SNHLY, CDR2 FYNNEI. V was pared by 6 bases and J by 8 bases, with 7 bases of the junction left unmatched. There are 14 residues in the CDR3. CDR3 amino acids: CASRAQGAREKLFF. The CDR3 DNA sequence: TGTGCCAGCAGGGCACAGGGGGCGCGGGAAAAACTGTTTTTT.

This clonotype has a handful of counts. This chain uses TRBV10-2 with TRBJ2-7; TRBD2 matches at 8 bases. The CDR3 length is 13 residues. Trimming took 6 bases from V and 6 from J; bases not matched to a gene: 7. Per germline, CDR1 WSHSY and CDR2 SAAADI. CDR3 sequence reads: CASRGGTRGEQYF. The CDR3 nucleotides read TGCGCCAGCAGGGGAGGGACTAGGGGCGAGCAGTACTTC.

A few counts support this clonotype. This chain uses TRBV5-1 with TRBJ2-3; the D is unclear. V lost 0 bases, J lost 2 bases, and 4 bases lay in between. CDR3 length: 13 amino acids. Germline assignment: CDR1 SGHRS and CDR2 YFSETQ. As DNA, the CDR3 is TGCGCCAGCAGCTTGGACAACACAGATACGCAGTATTTT. Translating it yields CASSLDNTDTQYF.

DNA of the CDR3: TGCAGCGTTGCCCGGGCAGATACGCAGTATTTT. Translation gives CSVARADTQYF. The chain couples TRBV29-1 to TRBJ2-3, with no clear D. V was pared by 4 bases and J by 4 bases, with 6 bases between. The CDR3 contains 11 residues. CDR1 SQVTM and CDR2 ANQGSEA come from the germline V gene.

The J gene is TRBJ2-5, the V gene TRBV20-1; D may be TRBD1 or TRBD2 (5 bases each). Trimming stripped 3 bases from V and 1 base from J, with 18 bases between. CDR1 and CDR2 from the germline V gene are DFQATT and SNEGSKA (reference sequence). The length of the CDR3 is 16 residues. CDR3 nucleotides: TGCAGTGCTAGTGATGAAACAGGAGGTGGCCAAGAGACCCAGTACTTC. Amino acids: CSASDETGGGQETQYF.